This T cell receptor (beta chain) was identified in a study of cytotoxic CD8 clonotypes in ibrutinib-treated CLL. Looking at the study overall: Some 25 partial and 2 complete responses; at median approximately 70 months, around 15 remitted, approximately 12 progressed. On average, over 90,000 productive rearrangements and 255,043 productive templates per sample.

T cells were sequenced at a targeted depth of 1 in 200,000 to 1 in 1 million. Produced via immunoSEQ multiplex PCR; TCRdb's table is partial and in-frame only. The profile covers fewer than 50,000 clones, with about half appearing a single time and approximately 30% taken by the ten largest. Remarks on this clone: Antigen specificity is unknown.

Study-level results: Clonality was higher at baseline than in age-matched healthy donors and tracked circulating CD8+ T-cell counts.

This CDR3 has 13 amino acids. V was pared by 8 bases and J by 6 bases, with 12 bases of the junction left unmatched. Germline V gene data show CDR1 as GTSNPN and CDR2 as SVGIG (reference sequence). Here the sequenced sample was PBMCs, taken after 12 months of ibrutinib treatment. This sequence was found in a human donor with chronic lymphocytic leukemia. The rearrangement joins TRBV30 to TRBJ2-7; 8 bases match TRBD2. The CDR3 region has the DNA TGTGCCGGAAGAGCGGGAGAAGGAGCCGAGCAGTACTTC. The encoded protein is CAGRAGEGAEQYF.